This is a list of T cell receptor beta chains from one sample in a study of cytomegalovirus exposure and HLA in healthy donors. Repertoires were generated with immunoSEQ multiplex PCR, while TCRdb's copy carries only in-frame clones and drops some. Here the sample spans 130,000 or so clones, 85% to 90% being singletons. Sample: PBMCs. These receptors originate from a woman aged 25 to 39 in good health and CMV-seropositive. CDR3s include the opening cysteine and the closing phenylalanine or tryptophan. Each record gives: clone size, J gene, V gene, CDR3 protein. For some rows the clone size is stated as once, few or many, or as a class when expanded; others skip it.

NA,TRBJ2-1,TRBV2,CASPGGLQGELGKNEQFF
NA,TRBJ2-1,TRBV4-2,CASSPEFAGEGNEQFF
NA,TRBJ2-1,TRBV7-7,CASSLSGVNEQFF
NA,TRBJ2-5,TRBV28,CASRATVKETQYF
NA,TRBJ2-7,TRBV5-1,CASSQLSQGYEQYF
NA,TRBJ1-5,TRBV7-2,CASSLIFRSGGNQPQHF
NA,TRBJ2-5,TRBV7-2,CASSSDYPQETQYF
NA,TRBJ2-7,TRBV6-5,CASSSSWTGVYEQYF
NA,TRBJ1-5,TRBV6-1,CASSDAWTGSIAPQHF
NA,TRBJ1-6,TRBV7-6,CASSLSGGDSPLHF
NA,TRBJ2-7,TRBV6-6,CASGLNREQYF
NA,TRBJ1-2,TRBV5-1,CASSFTGGAGYGYTF
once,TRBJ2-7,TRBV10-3,CAISETTGTASYEQYF
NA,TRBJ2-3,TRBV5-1,CASSPPGGRGADTQYF